What follows are 24 T cell receptor beta chains derived from one specimen sequenced in a study of OX40 agonist ivuxolimab in advanced cancers. The repertoire was sequenced with immunoSEQ multiplex PCR; TCRdb's copy has only in-frame clones and lacks some. The data contain some 65,000 clones, roughly nine tenths of them singletons. The sample consisted of CD4+ or CD8+ T cells sorted from blood, taken in a trial of the OX40 agonist ivuxolimab. The receptors here all came from an adult with an advanced solid tumor such as melanoma, head and neck, liver or kidney cancer.

V is TRBV5-1 and J is TRBJ2-2; unclear D gene. Germline V lookup: CDR1 SGHRS, CDR2 YFSETQ. This CDR3 region has 13 residues. The ends were cut back, 5 bases at V and 6 bases at J, with 11 bases in the middle. In nucleotides, the CDR3 is TGCGCCAGCAGAGAGAATTATTCCGGGGAGCTGTTTTTT. Translating it yields CASRENYSGELFF.

A few counts support this clone. Here the CDR3 reads CATERGTQETQYF. The CDR3 DNA follows: TGTGCCACAGAGCGGGGCACACAAGAGACCCAGTACTTC. V gene TRBV10-3 combines with J gene TRBJ2-5; 7 bases match TRBD2. From germline, CDR1 is ENHRY and CDR2 SYGVKD. The CDR3 sequence is 13 residues long. V was pared by 10 bases and J by 2 bases, with 7 bases of the junction left unmatched.

This sequence joins TRBV6-1 and TRBJ1-1; TRBD1 matches 9 bases. The germline V gene has CDR1 MNHNS and CDR2 SASEGT. The junction had 3 bases not matched to a gene; V was cut back by 6 bases and J by 4 bases. The CDR3 runs 13 residues. Here the CDR3 reads CASRTTGGTEAFF. In DNA, the CDR3 is TGTGCCAGCAGGACGACAGGGGGCACTGAAGCTTTCTTT.

The V call is TRBV6-5, the J call TRBJ2-7; D may be TRBD1 or TRBD2 (5 bases each). This CDR3 has 16 amino acids. Germline assignment: CDR1 MNHEY and CDR2 SVGAGI. V was shortened by 4 bases and J by 0 bases, with 16 bases between the two germline ends. Written as DNA, the CDR3 is TGTGCCAGCAGTTTAGGCCCGGGGCCGAGCTCCTACGAGCAGTACTTC. Translation gives CASSLGPGPSSYEQYF.

The rearrangement links TRBV7-9 to TRBJ2-3, with D unresolved. Trimming shortened V by 10 bases and J by 6 bases, and 14 bases separated the two germline ends. Germline CDR1 and CDR2: SEHNR and FQNEAQ (reference sequence). CDR3 length: 12 amino acids. The CDR3 nucleotides read TGTGCCACAGGCCCTGGGCCTGATACGCAGTATTTT. Protein sequence: CATGPGPDTQYF.

The count of this clone is one. The chain is built from TRBV27 and TRBJ2-1; TRBD2 matches at 9 bases. V gave up 0 bases and J gave up 6 bases; unmatched junction bases: 9. Germline V lookup: CDR1 MNHEY, CDR2 SMNVEV (reference sequence). The CDR3 runs 17 residues. CDR3 residues: CASSLSPASGALNEQFF. CDR3 in DNA: TGTGCCAGCAGTTTATCTCCGGCTAGCGGGGCCCTCAATGAGCAGTTCTTC.

The genes are TRBV29-1 and TRBJ2-2; D uncertain. The CDR3 is 14 amino acids. The germline gives CDR1 SQVTM, CDR2 ANQGSEA. V dropped 7 bases and J dropped 2 bases, with 14 bases sitting between them. CDR3 in amino acids: CSAEDPNNTGELFF. The CDR3 region has the DNA TGCAGCGCCGAAGACCCAAACAACACCGGGGAGCTGTTTTTT.

This chain connects TRBV9 to TRBJ1-1; the match to TRBD1 covers 8 bases. The J segment lost 1 base and the V segment lost 4 bases, leaving 6 bases of the junction unmatched. The CDR3 is made up of 15 amino acids. Germline assignment: CDR1 SGDLS and CDR2 YYNGEE. The CDR3 sequence: CASSSGQGWNTEAFF. The CDR3 nucleotides read TGTGCCAGCAGCTCTGGACAGGGATGGAACACTGAAGCTTTCTTT.

This sequence joins TRBV6-1 and TRBJ1-2; D uncertain. Trimming removed 6 bases from V and 3 bases from J, with 11 bases in between. This CDR3 spans 13 amino acids. From germline, CDR1 is MNHNS and CDR2 SASEGT. The CDR3 here is CASSGDGYYGYTF. The CDR3 DNA sequence: TGTGCCAGCAGCGGCGATGGGTACTATGGCTACACCTTC.

The rearrangement uses TRBV20-1 and TRBJ1-1; the match to TRBD1 covers 8 bases. Germline assignment: CDR1 DFQATT and CDR2 SNEGSKA (reference sequence). This CDR3 is 11 amino acids long. The ends lost 3 bases at V and 10 bases at J; junction bases unmatched: 4. This CDR3 is CSARAGGTAFF. CDR3 nucleotides: TGCAGTGCTAGGGCAGGGGGCACAGCTTTCTTT.

This chain connects TRBV7-8 to TRBJ1-1; 7 nucleotides line up with TRBD1. CDR3 length: 13 amino acids. CDR1 and CDR2 from the germline V gene are SGHVS and FQNEAQ. V dropped 6 bases and J dropped 5; count of bases not matched to a gene: 6. CDR3 loop: CASSNYRGTEAFF. Written as DNA, the CDR3 is TGTGCCAGCAGTAACTACAGGGGAACTGAAGCTTTCTTT.

In its sample, this clone was seen once. This sequence joins TRBV7-9 and TRBJ1-3; D gene uncertain. Looked up from germline, CDR1 is SEHNR and CDR2 is FQNEAQ (reference sequence). The CDR3 runs to 14 residues. V gave up 4 bases and J gave up 0 bases, with 7 bases separating them. The CDR3 region is CASSSQISGNTIYF. The CDR3 DNA reads TGTGCCAGCAGCTCTCAGATCTCTGGAAACACCATATATTTT.

The CDR3 nucleotides are TGTGCCAGCAGCCAAGTAGCGGGAGGGGTGGAGACAGATACGCAGTATTTT. Encoded protein: CASSQVAGGVETDTQYF. The chain has TRBV4-2 and TRBJ2-3; 11 bases map to TRBD2. With V trimmed by 1 base and J by 3 bases, 6 bases remained unmatched. The CDR3 extends over 17 amino acids. Germline V lookup: CDR1 LGHNA, CDR2 YNFKEQ.

This clone was detected only once. The chain recombines TRBV7-9 with TRBJ2-7; D not certain. This CDR3 has 17 amino acids. Trimming removed 5 bases from V and 5 bases from J, with 25 bases in between. The germline CDR1 and CDR2 sequences are SEHNR and FQNEAQ (reference sequence). In nucleotides, the CDR3 is TGTGCCAGCAGCGGACCTGTACCCAGGACCGCGTCCGACGAGCAGTACTTC. Amino acids: CASSGPVPRTASDEQYF.

The rearrangement uses TRBV25-1 and TRBJ2-2, with a possible D match to TRBD1 (6 bases). The CDR3 spans 14 residues. V was clipped by 4 bases and J by 6 bases, with 12 bases between them. CDR1 is MGHDK, CDR2 SYGVNS, per germline. CDR3 sequence (DNA): TGTGCCAGCAGTGTATCCAGGGGATCCGGGGAGCTGTTTTTT. This codes for CASSVSRGSGELFF.

The V call is TRBV20-1, the J call TRBJ2-7, with D possibly called TRBD1 or TRBD2 (5 bases each). Trimming left V 7 bases short and J 3 bases short, with 10 bases between. The germline gives CDR1 DFQATT, CDR2 SNEGSKA (reference sequence). The CDR3 runs to 11 residues. In DNA, the CDR3 is TGCAGTGGCACGAGGGGCTACGAGCAGTACTTC. This sequence encodes CSGTRGYEQYF.

The CDR3 here is CAISESERGAWNEQFF. The CDR3 DNA reads as TGTGCCATCAGTGAGTCAGAGCGGGGAGCCTGGAATGAGCAGTTCTTC. This sequence joins TRBV10-3 and TRBJ2-1, with 7 positions matching TRBD2. V lost 0 bases and J lost 7; bases outside the gene matches: 9. This CDR3 is built from 16 residues. CDR1 and CDR2 (germline): ENHRY, SYGVKD.

The V and J genes are TRBV5-1 and TRBJ2-3; TRBD1 aligns across 7 bases. Trimming cost V 5 bases and J 0 bases; bases outside gene matches: 3. The CDR3 sequence is 14 residues long. CDR1 and CDR2 from the germline V gene are SGHRS and YFSETQ. In nucleotides, the CDR3 is TGCGCCAGCAGAAGGGACAGTAGCACAGATACGCAGTATTTT. Its protein product is CASRRDSSTDTQYF.

The chain employs TRBV5-1 and TRBJ2-7; 7 positions agree with TRBD2. Per the germline V gene, CDR1 is SGHRS and CDR2 is YFSETQ. V was clipped by 2 bases and J by 4 bases; unmatched bases: 6. CDR3 length: 14 residues. CDR3 sequence reads: CASSFGGETYEQYF. CDR3 bases: TGCGCCAGCAGCTTTGGGGGGGAGACGTACGAGCAGTACTTC.

The V gene is TRBV5-1, the J gene TRBJ2-3, with 9 nucleotides matching TRBD2. V shed 6 bases and J 8 bases; nucleotides not matched to a gene: 7. CDR3 length: 13 amino acids. Germline V CDR1 and CDR2: SGHRS, YFSETQ. CDR3 in amino acids: CASTPTSGGTQYF. The CDR3 nucleotides are TGCGCCAGCACACCGACTAGCGGAGGTACGCAGTATTTT.

The chain employs TRBV6-5 and TRBJ1-5; no definite D call. With 6 bases removed from V and 6 bases from J, the gap between germline ends came to 12 bases. The germline gives CDR1 MNHEY, CDR2 SVGAGI. The length of the CDR3 is 13 residues. DNA for the CDR3: TGTGCCAGCAGCTTCGAATCGGGTCAGCCCCAGCATTTT. It encodes CASSFESGQPQHF.

This clone came up a few times. V gene TRBV11-2 combines with J gene TRBJ2-2; 11 positions agree with TRBD1. The ends lost 5 bases at V and 0 bases at J; junction bases unmatched: 5. Germline V gene lookup returns CDR1 SGHAT and CDR2 FQNNGV. The CDR3 totals 17 residues. Written as DNA, the CDR3 is TGTGCCAGCAGCACGAGGGACAGGGGGGCGAACACCGGGGAGCTGTTTTTT. It yields the protein CASSTRDRGANTGELFF.

The chain employs TRBV5-6 and TRBJ2-7, with D possibly TRBD1 on 5 matching bases. The CDR3 totals 13 residues. V dropped 2 bases and J dropped 7 bases, with 13 bases sitting between them. The V gene's germline CDR1 is SGHDT and CDR2 YYEEEE. The CDR3 nucleotides read TGTGCCAGCAGCTTTGCAGGGCTTTGGGAGCAGTACTTC. Translating it yields CASSFAGLWEQYF.

The V and J genes are TRBV7-3 and TRBJ2-3, with D perhaps TRBD1 or TRBD2 (5 bases each). CDR1 SGHTA and CDR2 FQGTGA come from the germline V gene. The CDR3 has 14 residues. V shed 6 bases and J shed 11 bases, with 21 bases lying between them. For the CDR3, the DNA is TGTGCCAGCAGTATACGACGGGGCGTAGGTGGGCAGTATTTT. Translated, it gives CASSIRRGVGGQYF.